The sequence of this TCR beta chain was determined in a study of T cell responses to AZD1222 COVID-19 vaccine (dated by TCRdb to the early 2020s). As for the study more broadly: AZD1222 recipients with second doses at about 4 weeks or about 12 weeks were pooled, because spike-specific TCR depth and breadth did not differ between schedules. TCR sequencing covered more than 230 trial participants: 200 to 220 given two doses of AZD1222 and around 25 given two doses of MenACWY control vaccine. Trial participants were enrolled into age subgroups of 18-55, 56-69 and 70-plus years, which contained 148, 28 and 57 TCR-sequenced participants, respectively.

The CDR3 regions of human TCRbeta chains were analyzed by immunosequencing. The study's own analysis went as follows. TCRs in the repertoires were matched against a reference library of SARS-CoV-2-specific TCRs that had been generated with the MIRA antigen-specificity platform. Breadth was defined as the fraction of unique TCRs that were SARS-CoV-2-associated, and depth was defined as the fraction of total T cells that were SARS-CoV-2-associated. Each spike-specific TCR was assigned to its reactive spike region and to a CD4 or CD8 class using the MIRA data. Log10-transformed breadth and depth values were compared by one-way ANOVA with Sidak's multiple comparisons tests. TCRdb took this table from immuneACCESS and kept in-frame rearrangements with V and J called. Such tables lack part of the clones; where checked against another copy, unresolved V genes explain under half of the gap, and the rest is unexplained. V, J and clone size are those of that table, while D and trimming were read from the DNA. The sample table records some 110,000 clones; over 85% of these occur just once. In total, the top ten clones hold 5% of the sample.

Looking up the germline V gene yields CDR1 SNHLY and CDR2 FYNNEI. The germline V and J ends show losses of 6 bases and 15 bases respectively, and no gene match explains 15 bases of the junction. Measured from the cysteine to the phenylalanine, the CDR3 is 14 residues long. Only the CDR3 portion is preserved as DNA: 42 bases, with reading frame beginning at the first base. Broader findings and caveats from the paper: No day 14 peak-response samples were available, so repertoires were characterized only after the peak T cell response. Conclusions about previously exposed vaccinees were limited because only six AZD1222 recipients were SARS-CoV-2 seropositive at baseline. Reportedly, close to half of the unique spike-specific TCRs recognized epitopes lying outside the regions that are mutated in the B.1.351 and B.1.1.7 variants. The 56-69-year group was small, and its depth increase did not reach significance, likely because of low power. The whole spike protein was spanned by vaccine-associated CD4 TCRs, and dominant responses were seen in regions 160-218 and 743-854. Participants were mostly white British, with more females than males. The authors suggested clonal diversity may have been underestimated. After two AZD1222 doses, spike-specific TCR breadth and depth were significantly higher than at day 0 and than in MenACWY recipients.

The label giving this sample's time point can be read as: baseline before first vaccination. Samples from vaccinated people were obtained from the UK trials COV001 and COV002, which included a single-blind randomized controlled phase 2/3 trial of AZD1222 (ChAdOx1 nCoV-19) in healthy adults. Trial participant PBMC samples were collected at day 0 and day 28 after the second dose for TCRbeta chain sequencing. This clone was observed a single time. Which antigen it targets is not known. There are no base qualities to consult, and no much larger clone falls within one base. The receptor was isolated from an adult in good health. Material: peripheral blood, obtained on day 0 of AZD1222 vaccination. The chain uses TRBV2 and TRBJ2-1; 9 bases in between match TRBD2. The CDR3: CASRAGVAGVSSFF. The nucleotide sequence is TGTGCCAGCAGGGCGGGGGTAGCGGGAGTATCGTCGTTCTTC.